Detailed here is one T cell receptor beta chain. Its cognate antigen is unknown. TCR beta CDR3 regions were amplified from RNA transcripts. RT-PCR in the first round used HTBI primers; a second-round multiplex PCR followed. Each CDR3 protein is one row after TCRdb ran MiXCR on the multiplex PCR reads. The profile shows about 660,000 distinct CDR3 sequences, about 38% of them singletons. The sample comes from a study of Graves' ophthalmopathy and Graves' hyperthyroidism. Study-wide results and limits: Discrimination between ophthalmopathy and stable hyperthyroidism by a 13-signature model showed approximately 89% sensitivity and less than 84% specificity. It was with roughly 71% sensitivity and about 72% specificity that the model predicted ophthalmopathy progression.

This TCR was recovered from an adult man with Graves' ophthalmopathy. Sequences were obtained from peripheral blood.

Written as DNA, the CDR3 is TGTGCCAGCAGCTTGTTGGGCGGCAGCGGGGGCACCGGGGAGCTGTTTTTT. Translated, it gives CASSLLGGSGGTGELFF. V is TRBV7-9 and J is TRBJ2-2; 8 bases match TRBD2. Unmatched junction bases numbered 10, after V lost 3 bases and J lost 4 bases. The germline gives CDR1 SEHNR, CDR2 FQNEAQ (reference sequence). The CDR3 covers 17 residues. Complete variable domain (other parts from reference TRBV7-9 and TRBJ2-2): DTGVSQNPRHKITKRGQNVTFRCDPISEHNRLYWYRQTLGQGPEFLTYFQNEAQLEKSRLLSDRFSAERPKGSFSTLEIQRTEQGDSAMYLCASSLLGGSGGTGELFFGEGSRLTVL.